The rows below give T cell receptor beta chains drawn from one sample of a study of shared clonotypes between healthy human individuals. Data came from immunoSEQ multiplex PCR; TCRdb stores just in-frame clones and leaves some out. Here the sample spans some 2,500,000 clones, 80% to 95% being singletons. The sample comprised naive CD4+ T cells from PBMCs. These receptor sequences come from a man aged 18 to 29 in good health. Some clones in this sample may be carry-over from other donors' samples. Both conserved end residues are part of each CDR3. A D gene is named only where the DNA matches it firmly. Rows give clone size only sometimes, using once, few, many, or a class for an expanded clone.

V gene,J gene,clone size,D gene,CDR3 protein,CDR3 DNA
TRBV9,TRBJ2-7,NA,TRBD2,CASSGGLAGVEEQYF,TGTGCCAGCAGCGGGGGACTAGCGGGAGTCGAAGAGCAGTACTTC
TRBV6-6,TRBJ1-1,NA,NA,CASRPPLNTEAFF,TGTGCCAGCAGACCCCCCCTGAACACTGAAGCTTTCTTT
TRBV18,TRBJ2-7,NA,NA,CASSPRLHHYEQYF,TGTGCCAGCTCACCCCGACTACATCACTACGAGCAGTACTTC
TRBV6-5,TRBJ2-6,NA,NA,CASSPSGSGANVLTF,TGTGCCAGCAGCCCGAGTGGGTCTGGGGCCAACGTCCTGACTTTC
TRBV28,TRBJ1-2,once,NA,CASSRVTYGYTF,TGTGCCAGCAGTAGGGTGACCTATGGCTACACCTTC
TRBV18,TRBJ1-2,NA,TRBD1,CASSPLLGQGEHTF,TGTGCCAGCTCACCTCTTTTAGGACAGGGAGAACACACCTTC
TRBV30,TRBJ2-5,NA,TRBD1,CAWAGTAKETQYF,TGTGCCTGGGCCGGGACAGCAAAAGAGACCCAGTACTTC
TRBV2,TRBJ1-6,NA,TRBD1,CASSPQGTANHF,TGTGCCAGCAGCCCCCAAGGGACAGCGAACCACTTT
TRBV4-1,TRBJ2-5,once,NA,CASSQDPQETQYF,TGCGCCAGCAGCCAAGACCCCCAAGAGACCCAGTACTTC
TRBV7-2,TRBJ2-1,NA,NA,CASSLVEGGTWRDEQFF,TGTGCCAGCAGCTTAGTCGAAGGGGGGACCTGGCGTGATGAGCAGTTCTTC
TRBV28,TRBJ2-2,NA,TRBD2,CASSALGLAGGRRGTGELFF,TGTGCCAGCAGCGCTCTAGGACTAGCGGGAGGAAGAAGGGGCACCGGGGAGCTGTTTTTT
TRBV9,TRBJ2-5,NA,NA,CASSANKRWAIETQYF,TGTGCCAGCAGCGCCAATAAGAGGTGGGCGATTGAGACCCAGTACTTC
TRBV5-1,TRBJ2-2,NA,TRBD2,CASRHIAGNTGELFF,TGCGCCAGCAGGCATATAGCGGGGAACACCGGGGAGCTGTTTTTT
TRBV13,TRBJ2-1,NA,TRBD2,CASSFLAGGGTMEQFF,TGTGCCAGCAGCTTTCTAGCGGGAGGGGGGACAATGGAGCAGTTCTTC
TRBV2,TRBJ2-1,NA,TRBD2,CASKSPGTPRGNEQFF,TGTGCCAGCAAATCTCCTGGGACGCCGCGGGGGAATGAGCAGTTCTTC
TRBV7-6,TRBJ2-2,NA,NA,CASSSPTVHTGELFF,TGTGCCAGCAGCTCGCCGACAGTCCACACCGGGGAGCTGTTTTTT